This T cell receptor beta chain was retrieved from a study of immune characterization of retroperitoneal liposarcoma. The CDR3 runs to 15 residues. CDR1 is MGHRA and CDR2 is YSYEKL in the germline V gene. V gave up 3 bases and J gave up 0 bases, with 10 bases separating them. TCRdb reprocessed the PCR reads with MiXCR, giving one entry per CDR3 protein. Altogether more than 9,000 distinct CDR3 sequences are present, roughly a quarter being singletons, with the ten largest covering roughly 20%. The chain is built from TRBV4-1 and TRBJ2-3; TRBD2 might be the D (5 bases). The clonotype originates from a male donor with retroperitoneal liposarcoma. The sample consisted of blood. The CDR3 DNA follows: TGCGCCAGCAGCCACTGGACGGGGAGCACAGATACGCAGTATTTT. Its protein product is CASSHWTGSTDTQYF.